These 21 T cell receptor beta chains share one sample of origin, sequenced in a study of blood T cells in healthy people across ages (dated by TCRdb to the mid-2010s). The method was 5' RACE. Sequencing was carried out with an Illumina HiSeq 2500. A second PCR of about 7 to 12 cycles was performed with a sample-barcoded 5' primer and a J-beta primer mix. TCRdb applied fastp at Q25 and MiXCR to the public reads, then kept only in-frame beta chains. When rows share a CDR3 protein, they turn into one entry using the most common DNA and genes. The sample includes roughly 1.7 million distinct CDR3 sequences, with around 36% observed a single time. The top ten hold 11% of the sample. Sequencing was performed on blood. The receptors were sampled from a woman aged 25-40 years in good health.

This CDR3 reads CASSLGTYENSYEQYF. The CDR3, as DNA: TGCGCCAGCAGCTTGGGGACTTACGAAAACTCCTACGAGCAGTACTTC. The chain carries TRBV5-1 and TRBJ2-7, with a possible D match to TRBD2 (5 bases). This CDR3 has 16 residues. The V and J ends lost 0 bases and 0 bases respectively, with 13 bases between them. Germline lookup yields CDR1 SGHRS and CDR2 YFSETQ.

The chain links TRBV6-1 to TRBJ1-4; 8 nucleotides agree with TRBD1. Germline V gives CDR1 MNHNS, CDR2 SASEGT. J was trimmed by 11 bases and V by 5 bases; bases with no gene match: 10. The CDR3 is 14 residues long. The DNA for the CDR3 is TGTGCCAGCAGTTCCAGGGGGCGCGTGCAGAAACTGTTTTTT. Encoded protein: CASSSRGRVQKLFF.

The rearrangement links TRBV27 to TRBJ1-2; 7 positions match TRBD1. The CDR3 loop spans 14 amino acids. The trim removed 0 bases at V and 8 bases at J, leaving 6 bases unmatched. The germline V gene encodes CDR1 MNHEY and CDR2 SMNVEV (reference sequence). The CDR3 here is CASSLSEGAGGYTF. As DNA, the CDR3 is TGTGCCAGCAGTTTATCGGAGGGGGCTGGGGGCTACACCTTC.

This clonotype occurred a few times. The J gene is TRBJ2-7, the V gene TRBV5-1; D gene unclear. This CDR3 is 13 amino acids long. CDR1 and CDR2 from the germline V gene are SGHRS and YFSETQ. The V gene lost 4 bases and the J gene lost 3 bases, with 11 bases spanning the gap. CDR3 in DNA: TGCGCCAGCAGCCCGGATCATGGCTACGAGCAGTACTTC. The encoded protein is CASSPDHGYEQYF.

V usage is TRBV27 and J usage is TRBJ1-5; D remains ambiguous. The ends were cut back, 1 base at V and 0 bases at J, with 7 bases in the middle. Germline values: CDR1 MNHEY, CDR2 SMNVEV (reference sequence). The CDR3 loop spans 15 amino acids. The CDR3 DNA sequence: TGTGCCAGCAGTTTATTAGGGTATAGCAATCAGCCCCAGCATTTT. This encodes CASSLLGYSNQPQHF.

The chain links TRBV19 to TRBJ2-3; D is ambiguous. The V end was cut by 5 bases, the J end by 0 bases, with 12 bases between. Germline-derived CDR1 and CDR2 are LNHDA and SQIVND (reference sequence). The CDR3 spans 15 residues. CDR3 DNA sequence: TGTGCCAGTAGTGCTGCGGATGCTAGCACAGATACGCAGTATTTT. Residues: CASSAADASTDTQYF.

This clonotype was observed a few times. J is TRBJ1-1 and V is TRBV20-1, with TRBD1 matching 8 bases. CDR3 length: 11 amino acids. Looked up from germline, CDR1 is DFQATT and CDR2 is SNEGSKA (reference sequence). The CDR3: CRLNRGTEAFF. In DNA, the CDR3 is TGCAGATTGAACAGGGGGACTGAAGCTTTCTTT.

The CDR3: CSASPDIWNEQFF. CDR3 bases: TGCAGTGCTAGCCCGGACATATGGAATGAGCAGTTCTTC. The J gene is TRBJ2-1, the V gene TRBV20-1, with a possible D match to TRBD1 (5 bases). The CDR3 sequence is 13 residues long. Germline V lookup: CDR1 DFQATT, CDR2 SNEGSKA (reference sequence). Trimming removed 3 bases from V and 7 bases from J, with 13 bases in between.

On this clonotype: One junction end disagrees with the germline gene, perhaps due to a read error. The chain carries TRBV3-1 and TRBJ1-2, with D uncertain. The CDR3 is 11 amino acids. Germline CDR1 and CDR2: LGHDT and YNNKEL (reference sequence). The CDR3: CASGQDNGYTF. The CDR3 nucleotides read TGTGCCAGCGGCCAAGATAATGGCTACACCTTC.

This clonotype was observed a handful of times. The rearrangement links TRBV20-1 to TRBJ1-2; no reliable D call. The V and J ends lost 7 bases and 4 bases respectively, with 16 bases between them. This CDR3 spans 13 amino acids. Germline V lookup: CDR1 DFQATT, CDR2 SNEGSKA (reference sequence). The DNA of the CDR3 is TGCAGTGGGATGGAGCCACTTTTCTATGGCTACACCTTC. It is translated as CSGMEPLFYGYTF.

V usage is TRBV11-2 and J usage is TRBJ2-6; 7 bases align to TRBD1. The CDR3 runs to 20 residues. The ends lost 5 bases at V and 0 bases at J; junction bases unmatched: 16. Germline V gives CDR1 SGHAT, CDR2 FQNNGV. The CDR3 reads CASSERPTGVPYSGANVLTF. The CDR3 coding sequence is TGTGCCAGCAGCGAAAGACCCACAGGGGTCCCATACTCTGGGGCCAACGTCCTGACTTTC.

The chain joins TRBV6-2 or TRBV6-3 to TRBJ1-1; D gene unclear. Looked up from germline, CDR1 is MNHEY and CDR2 is SVGEGT. CDR3 length: 13 amino acids. The ends were cut back, 2 bases at V and 4 bases at J, with 8 bases in the middle. CDR3 residues: CASSYRAGTEAFF. The CDR3 coding sequence is TGTGCCAGCAGTTACCGCGCGGGCACTGAAGCTTTCTTT.

CDR3 coding DNA: TGTGCCTGGAGTCGACCCGGGACTAGCGTCTACGAGCAGTACTTC. Translating gives CAWSRPGTSVYEQYF. V and J are TRBV30 and TRBJ2-7, with 10 bases lining up with TRBD2. V was pared by 2 bases and J by 3 bases, with 7 bases of the junction left unmatched. This CDR3 spans 15 amino acids. Germline CDR1 GTSNPN, CDR2 SVGIG (reference sequence).

The CDR3 DNA follows: TGCAGCGTTGAAGATCTGGGACTAGGAAGGAACGAGCAGTACTTC. Protein product: CSVEDLGLGRNEQYF. The chain couples TRBV29-1 to TRBJ2-7; 8 nucleotides line up with TRBD2. J was trimmed by 5 bases and V by 0 bases; bases with no gene match: 9. There are 15 residues in the CDR3. The germline gives CDR1 SQVTM, CDR2 ANQGSEA.

The chain is built from TRBV5-5 and TRBJ1-2, with 9 bases that match TRBD1. The CDR3 is 15 residues long. The J segment lost 1 base and the V segment lost 4 bases, leaving 5 bases of the junction unmatched. Per the germline V gene, CDR1 is SGHKS and CDR2 is YYEKEE (reference sequence). The CDR3 sequence: CASSDGDRVNYGYTF. In nucleotides, the CDR3 is TGTGCCAGCAGCGACGGGGACAGGGTTAACTATGGCTACACCTTC.

The chain is built from TRBV20-1 and TRBJ1-2; TRBD1 matches 8 bases. Germline values: CDR1 DFQATT, CDR2 SNEGSKA (reference sequence). CDR3 length: 17 residues. The CDR3 DNA reads TGCAGCTCATTACTAGAGATTACGTTAGGACAGGGCTATGGCTACACCTTC. This translates into CSSLLEITLGQGYGYTF.

This CDR3 is CASSVVASGRGDTQYF. The DNA for the CDR3 is TGTGCCAGCAGCGTAGTGGCTAGCGGACGGGGAGATACGCAGTATTTT. V is TRBV9 and J is TRBJ2-3; TRBD2 aligns across 7 bases. CDR3 size: 16 residues. Losses at the gene ends were 0 bases for V and 5 bases for J; bases not matched to a gene: 9. Germline CDR1 SGDLS, CDR2 YYNGEE.

This chain joins TRBV10-3 and TRBJ2-3, with 7 nucleotides matching TRBD2. CDR1 is ENHRY, CDR2 SYGVKD, per germline. This CDR3 contains 15 residues. Trimming took 4 bases from V and 1 from J; bases not matched to a gene: 5. CDR3 in amino acids: CAISVSGLGTDTQYF. CDR3 bases: TGTGCCATCAGTGTTAGCGGGTTAGGCACAGATACGCAGTATTTT.

The chain is built from TRBV5-6 and TRBJ2-7; a weak D match, TRBD1 (5 bases). Germline V gene sequence: CDR1 SGHDT, CDR2 YYEEEE. The V end lost 0 bases, the J end lost 1 base, and 20 bases lay between the germline ends. There are 18 residues in the CDR3. Here the CDR3 DNA reads TGTGCCAGCAGCTTGGGACAGCCTACTTTTCTATCTTCCTACGAGCAGTACTTC. As protein: CASSLGQPTFLSSYEQYF.

This clonotype was detected only a few times. This rearrangement joins TRBV9 to TRBJ1-4, with TRBD1 as a possible D gene (5 bases). The germline CDR1 and CDR2 sequences are SGDLS and YYNGEE. V was pared by 4 bases and J by 8 bases, with 15 bases between. The CDR3 sequence is 14 residues long. The CDR3 protein is CASSPGTPAEKLFF. The CDR3 nucleotides read TGTGCCAGCAGCCCGGGGACTCCTGCAGAAAAACTGTTTTTT.

This rearrangement joins TRBV3-1 to TRBJ2-1; D unclear. Germline CDR1 reads LGHDT; CDR2 reads YNNKEL (reference sequence). The V gene lost 2 bases and the J gene lost 12 bases, with 11 bases spanning the gap. This CDR3 has 12 amino acids. The chain's CDR3 is CASSQLKVGQFF. The CDR3 DNA is TGTGCCAGCAGCCAACTTAAAGTGGGGCAGTTCTTC.